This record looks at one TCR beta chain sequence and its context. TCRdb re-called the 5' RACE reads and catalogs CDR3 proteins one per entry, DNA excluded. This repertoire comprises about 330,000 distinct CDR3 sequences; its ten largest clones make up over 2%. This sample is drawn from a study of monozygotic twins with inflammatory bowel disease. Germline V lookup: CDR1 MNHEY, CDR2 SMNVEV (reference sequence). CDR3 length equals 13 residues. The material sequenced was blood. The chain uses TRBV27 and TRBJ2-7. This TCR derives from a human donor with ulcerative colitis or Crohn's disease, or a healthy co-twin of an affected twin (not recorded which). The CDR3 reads CASSLKPSYEQYF.